This entry lists 17 T cell receptor beta chains sequenced from one sample in a study of naive CD8 T cells in extremely preterm neonates. This table comes from immunoSEQ multiplex PCR, and its TCRdb copy is limited to in-frame clones, with some not included. Among some 7,400 clones listed, 95% to 98% were seen once. The material sequenced was naive CD8+ T cells from blood. Receptors were obtained from a human donor in good health.

This clone was observed once. The V gene is TRBV4-2, the J gene TRBJ1-1; the D gene is possibly TRBD1 (6 bases). This CDR3 is 18 amino acids long. V was cut by 2 bases and J by 10 bases, with 29 bases left in between. Per the germline V gene, CDR1 is LGHNA and CDR2 is YNFKEQ. The chain's CDR3 is CASSQRVILGGVGSGAFF. CDR3 coding DNA: TGTGCCAGCAGCCAAAGGGTAATCTTAGGGGGAGTTGGTTCCGGAGCTTTCTTT.

Regarding this clone: Other DNA sequences of this sample code for an identical CDR3. J is TRBJ2-7 and V is TRBV27, with D possibly TRBD1 on 5 matching bases. There are 14 residues in the CDR3. Germline V gene data show CDR1 as MNHEY and CDR2 as SMNVEV (reference sequence). V gave up 3 bases and J gave up 3 bases, with 12 bases separating them. CDR3 amino acids: CASSFPGQGYEQYF. For the CDR3, the DNA is TGTGCCAGCAGTTTCCCCGGGCAGGGCTACGAGCAGTACTTC.

The gene calls are TRBV9 and TRBJ2-6; 7 nucleotides align to TRBD1. The CDR3 has 15 amino acids. V was pared by 3 bases and J by 0 bases, with 0 bases of the junction left unmatched. From germline, CDR1 is SGDLS and CDR2 YYNGEE. CDR3 in amino acids: CASSGQGSGANVLTF. CDR3 sequence (DNA): TGTGCCAGCAGCGGACAGGGCTCTGGGGCCAACGTCCTGACTTTC.

This chain joins TRBV4-1 and TRBJ2-3; D call uncertain. The CDR3 length is 15 residues. The germline CDR1 and CDR2 sequences are MGHRA and YSYEKL. Trimming removed 3 bases at V and 2 bases at J, with 12 bases between. The CDR3 DNA reads TGCGCCAGCAGCCAGGGTGTGACAACCACAGATACGCAGTATTTT. It translates to CASSQGVTTTDTQYF.

This clone was found once. V gene TRBV27 combines with J gene TRBJ1-1; 8 bases line up with TRBD1. V trimming: 4 bases; J trimming: 3 bases; junction bases outside the gene matches: 4. Germline lookup yields CDR1 MNHEY and CDR2 SMNVEV (reference sequence). CDR3 length equals 14 residues. CDR3: CASSWTGSDTEAFF. CDR3 coding DNA: TGTGCCAGCAGTTGGACAGGGTCGGACACTGAAGCTTTCTTT.

The V call is TRBV27, the J call TRBJ2-3, with D maybe TRBD2 (5 bases). V lost 2 bases, J lost 0 bases, and 9 bases lay in between. CDR1 and CDR2 from the germline V gene are MNHEY and SMNVEV (reference sequence). The CDR3 covers 15 residues. This chain's CDR3 is CASSLVRTSTDTQYF. In DNA, the CDR3 is TGTGCCAGCAGTTTAGTGCGGACTAGCACAGATACGCAGTATTTT.

This chain joins TRBV27 and TRBJ1-5, with D possibly being TRBD1 (5 bases). This CDR3 has 15 residues. Germline V gene lookup returns CDR1 MNHEY and CDR2 SMNVEV (reference sequence). The V end lost 6 bases, the J end lost 2 bases, and 14 bases lay between the germline ends. The CDR3 DNA reads TGTGCCAGCAGCCCCGTCGCGGGGGGCAATCAGCCCCAGCATTTT. Translated, it gives CASSPVAGGNQPQHF.

The chain joins TRBV4-1 to TRBJ1-3; 9 bases are a match to TRBD1. The CDR3 extends over 16 amino acids. Germline V gene lookup returns CDR1 MGHRA and CDR2 YSYEKL. The trim removed 1 base at V and 2 bases at J, leaving 3 bases unmatched. The CDR3 spells CASSQGRTGAGNTIYF. CDR3 nucleotide sequence: TGCGCCAGCAGCCAAGGACGGACAGGGGCTGGAAACACCATATATTTT.

The V gene is TRBV28, the J gene TRBJ1-1; D possibly corresponds to TRBD1 (6 bases). The CDR3 spans 12 residues. Trimming cost V 6 bases and J 3 bases, with 8 bases left between them. Germline lookup yields CDR1 MDHEN and CDR2 SYDVKM. CDR3 sequence reads: CASRRTDTEAFF. CDR3 sequence (DNA): TGTGCCAGCAGACGGACAGACACTGAAGCTTTCTTT.

The chain carries TRBV28 and TRBJ1-5; the match to TRBD1 covers 7 bases. V was clipped by 7 bases and J by 4 bases; unmatched bases: 10. The germline CDR1 and CDR2 sequences are MDHEN and SYDVKM. This CDR3 has 15 amino acids. As DNA, the CDR3 is TGTGCCAGCACCCCGACAAGCAGGGGGAATCAGCCCCAGCATTTT. This gives the protein CASTPTSRGNQPQHF.

V and J are TRBV7-2 and TRBJ2-3; TRBD2 matches 11 bases. CDR3 size: 17 residues. Trimming cost V 1 base and J 0 bases; bases outside gene matches: 3. Germline V CDR1 and CDR2: SGHTA, FQGNSA. The CDR3 nucleotides are TGTGCCAGCAGCTTAGTAGCGGGGGGGCCTAGCACAGATACGCAGTATTTT. It yields the protein CASSLVAGGPSTDTQYF.

V is TRBV27 and J is TRBJ2-5, with unresolved D. Trimming pared 5 bases from V and 1 base from J, leaving 11 bases between. This CDR3 contains 14 residues. From germline, CDR1 is MNHEY and CDR2 SMNVEV (reference sequence). The CDR3 here is CASSTALLQETQYF. DNA for the CDR3: TGTGCCAGCAGTACCGCGTTGCTCCAAGAGACCCAGTACTTC.

This clone was seen a handful of times. The chain carries TRBV7-9 and TRBJ2-7; no clear D. Trimming took off 7 bases at V and 4 bases at J, with 8 bases between the two ends. CDR3 length: 11 amino acids. Germline-derived CDR1 and CDR2 are SEHNR and FQNEAQ (reference sequence). The CDR3 DNA reads TGTGCCAGCACCCAATCATACGAGCAGTACTTC. Residues: CASTQSYEQYF.

The chain joins TRBV14 to TRBJ1-1, with D unclear. Germline V gene lookup returns CDR1 SGHDN and CDR2 FVKESK. V dropped 2 bases and J dropped 7 bases, with 14 bases sitting between them. The CDR3 runs 14 residues. The CDR3 protein is CASSQISLSFEAFF. The CDR3 DNA reads TGTGCCAGCAGCCAAATAAGCTTGTCCTTTGAAGCTTTCTTT.

The chain carries TRBV5-8 and TRBJ2-5; the match to TRBD1 covers 7 bases. In germline, CDR1 is SGHTS, CDR2 YDEGEE. With V trimmed by 3 bases and J by 0 bases, 8 bases remained unmatched. The CDR3 spans 16 residues. The CDR3 here is CASSWGQTSYQETQYF. The CDR3 DNA reads TGTGCCAGCAGCTGGGGACAGACATCGTACCAAGAGACCCAGTACTTC.

This chain joins TRBV7-8 and TRBJ1-5; 7 bases line up with TRBD1. After removal of 5 bases from V and 2 bases from J, the junction contained 12 bases not matched to a gene. The V gene's germline CDR1 is SGHVS and CDR2 FQNEAQ. The CDR3 extends over 17 amino acids. DNA for the CDR3: TGTGCCAGCAGCCTAGGAGGGGGCGTAAGAGGCAATCAGCCCCAGCATTTT. Amino acid sequence: CASSLGGGVRGNQPQHF.

This clone appeared once. The rearrangement uses TRBV6-5 and TRBJ1-2; tentative D call: TRBD1 (5 bases). Trimming took off 6 bases at V and 8 bases at J, with 19 bases between the two ends. CDR3 length: 14 residues. CDR1 and CDR2 (germline): MNHEY, SVGAGI. In DNA, the CDR3 is TGTGCCAGCAGGGGGTCCAACTCAGGGAAGGGCTACACCTTC. Encoded protein: CASRGSNSGKGYTF.